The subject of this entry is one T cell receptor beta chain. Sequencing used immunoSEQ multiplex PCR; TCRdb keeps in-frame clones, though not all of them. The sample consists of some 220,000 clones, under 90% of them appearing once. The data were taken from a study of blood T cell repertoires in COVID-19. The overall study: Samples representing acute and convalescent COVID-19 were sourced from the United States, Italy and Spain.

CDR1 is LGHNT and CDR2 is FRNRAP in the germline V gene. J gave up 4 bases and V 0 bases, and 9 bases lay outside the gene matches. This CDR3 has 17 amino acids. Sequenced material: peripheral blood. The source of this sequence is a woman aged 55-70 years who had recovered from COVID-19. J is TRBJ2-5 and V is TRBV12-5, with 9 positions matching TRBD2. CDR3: CASGLVRGGAGRETQYF. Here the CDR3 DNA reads TGTGCTAGTGGTTTGGTACGCGGGGGGGCGGGGCGAGAGACCCAGTACTTC.